This T cell receptor beta chain was sequenced in a study of T cells in localized non-small cell lung cancer. TCRdb's table, derived via immunoSEQ multiplex PCR, lists solely in-frame clones and lacks some. This table holds tens of thousands of clones, approximately 86% found once. This clone came up once. CDR1 is SGHAT and CDR2 is FQNNGV in the germline V gene. The CDR3 sequence is 15 residues long. The ends were cut back, 5 bases at V and 2 bases at J, with 15 bases in the middle. This clonotype was obtained from a man aged 40-75 years with stage I lung adenocarcinoma. Sample: peripheral blood, taken before any cancer treatment. The gene calls are TRBV11-2 and TRBJ2-5, with a tentative D call TRBD1 (6 bases). CDR3 loop: CASSPSPGTQETQYF. CDR3 sequence (DNA): TGTGCCAGCAGCCCTAGCCCCGGGACACAAGAGACCCAGTACTTC.